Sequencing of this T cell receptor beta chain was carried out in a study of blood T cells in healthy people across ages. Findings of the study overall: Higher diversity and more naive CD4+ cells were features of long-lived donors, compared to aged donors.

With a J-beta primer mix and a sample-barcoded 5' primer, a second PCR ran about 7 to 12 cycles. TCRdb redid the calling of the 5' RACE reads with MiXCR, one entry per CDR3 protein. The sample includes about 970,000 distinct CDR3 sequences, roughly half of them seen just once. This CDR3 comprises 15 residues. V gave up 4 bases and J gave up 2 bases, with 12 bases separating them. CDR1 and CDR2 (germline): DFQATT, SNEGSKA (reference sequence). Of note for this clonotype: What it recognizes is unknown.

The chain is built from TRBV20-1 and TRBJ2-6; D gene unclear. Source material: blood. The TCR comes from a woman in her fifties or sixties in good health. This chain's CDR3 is CSANPGWAGANVLTF. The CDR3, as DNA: TGCAGTGCTAACCCTGGGTGGGCTGGGGCCAACGTCCTGACTTTC.